A selection of T cell receptor beta chains follows, all from one sample in a study of T cell changes during pregnancy in multiple sclerosis. The method was immunoSEQ multiplex PCR; TCRdb's version includes in-frame clones alone and lacks a portion of them. The repertoire holds 50,000 to 80,000 clones, with 90% to 95% as singletons. The specimen comprised CD8+ T cells from peripheral blood mononuclear cells, sampled before pregnancy. The receptor set was obtained from a female donor with multiple sclerosis, enrolled in a pregnancy study. CDR3s include the opening cysteine and the closing phenylalanine or tryptophan. The order of the fields is clone size, D gene, J gene, V gene, CDR3 protein, CDR3 DNA. The D gene is left open where the match is weak. Clone size appears in some rows only: once, few, many, or a class for an expanded clone.

once,NA,TRBJ2-1,TRBV7-7,CASSARLGNEQFF,TGTGCTAGCAGCGCCCGCCTAGGCAATGAGCAGTTCTTC
NA,NA,TRBJ1-5,TRBV19,CASSWSGDQPQHF,TGTGCCAGTAGTTGGTCCGGGGATCAGCCCCAGCATTTT
NA,NA,TRBJ1-2,TRBV27,CASSFGANYGYTF,TGTGCCAGCAGTTTCGGGGCTAACTATGGCTACACCTTC
NA,TRBD1,TRBJ2-7,TRBV5-1,CASSSDDRAQYF,TGCGCCAGCAGCTCTGATGACAGGGCCCAGTACTTC
NA,NA,TRBJ2-5,TRBV6-5,CASSYSLELQETQYF,TGTGCCAGCAGTTACTCACTAGAACTCCAAGAGACCCAGTACTTC
NA,NA,TRBJ2-1,TRBV6-6,CASSTGLGANEQFF,TGTGCCAGCAGCACAGGGCTCGGGGCCAATGAGCAGTTCTTC
NA,TRBD2,TRBJ2-2,TRBV2,CASSPTSRFTGELFF,TGTGCCAGCAGCCCGACTAGCAGGTTTACCGGGGAGCTGTTTTTT
NA,NA,TRBJ2-3,TRBV5-1,CASSSSSTDTQYF,TGCGCCAGCAGCAGCTCTAGCACAGATACGCAGTATTTT
NA,NA,TRBJ2-5,TRBV6-5,CASSYVPGGAGETQYF,TGTGCCAGCAGTTACGTCCCCGGTGGAGCGGGAGAGACCCAGTACTTC
NA,TRBD2,TRBJ2-1,TRBV13,CASSSPGTSDWNEQFF,TGTGCCAGCAGCTCCCCCGGGACTAGTGACTGGAATGAGCAGTTCTTC
NA,NA,TRBJ2-1,TRBV11-3,CASSNYRGGSYNEQFF,TGTGCCAGCAGCAACTACAGGGGAGGCTCCTACAATGAGCAGTTCTTC
NA,NA,TRBJ1-2,TRBV5-4,CASRTYGQFNYGYTF,TGTGCCAGTCGAACGTACGGACAGTTCAACTATGGCTACACCTTC
medium-sized,NA,TRBJ1-2,TRBV14,CASSGGSPGYTF,TGTGCCAGCAGCGGGGGGAGCCCTGGCTACACCTTC
NA,NA,TRBJ1-1,TRBV11-2,CASSPGMNTEAFF,TGTGCCAGCAGCCCGGGGATGAACACTGAAGCTTTCTTT
NA,TRBD2,TRBJ2-7,TRBV7-2,CASHLGGGYEQYF,TGTGCCAGTCACCTGGGGGGGGGATACGAGCAGTACTTC
NA,NA,TRBJ2-7,TRBV7-9,CASSTDSSYEQYF,TGTGCCAGCAGCACGGACAGCTCCTACGAGCAGTACTTC
NA,TRBD2,TRBJ2-2,TRBV4-1,CASSQERGAGVRTGELFF,TGCGCCAGCAGCCAAGAGAGAGGAGCGGGGGTCAGAACCGGGGAGCTGTTTTTT
NA,NA,TRBJ2-1,TRBV7-3,CASSLSPTPTNEQFF,TGTGCCAGCAGCTTATCCCCGACACCCACCAATGAGCAGTTCTTC
NA,NA,TRBJ2-7,TRBV4-1,CASSQATAGYEQYF,TGCGCCAGCAGCCAAGCTACCGCTGGCTACGAGCAGTACTTC
NA,NA,TRBJ1-1,TRBV6-5,CASSYSISGMEAQAFF,TGTGCCAGCAGTTACTCGATCTCTGGTATGGAGGCGCAGGCTTTCTTT
NA,NA,TRBJ2-1,TRBV7-9,CASSPGGLEYNEQFF,TGTGCCAGCAGCCCCGGAGGCCTAGAGTACAATGAGCAGTTCTTC
NA,NA,TRBJ1-1,TRBV7-6,CASSPQNTEAFF,TGTGCCAGCAGTCCACAGAACACTGAAGCTTTCTTT
NA,NA,TRBJ2-7,TRBV15,CATSTSTSNEQYF,TGTGCCACCAGCACCTCTACTAGCAACGAGCAGTACTTC
NA,NA,TRBJ2-7,TRBV27,CASSLSGGEQYF,TGTGCCAGCAGTTTATCGGGGGGCGAGCAGTACTTC
NA,TRBD1,TRBJ2-5,TRBV9,CASSTWDRVETQYF,TGTGCCAGCAGCACCTGGGACAGGGTCGAGACCCAGTACTTC
NA,NA,TRBJ1-1,TRBV6-5,CASKAMNTEAFF,TGTGCCAGCAAAGCGATGAACACTGAAGCTTTCTTT
NA,TRBD1,TRBJ2-3,TRBV13,CASSPRQGSDTQYF,TGTGCCAGCAGCCCTAGACAGGGGTCAGATACGCAGTATTTT
NA,TRBD1,TRBJ2-7,TRBV11-2,CASSLAGQGFREQYF,TGTGCCAGCAGCTTAGCGGGACAGGGGTTTAGGGAGCAGTACTTC
NA,TRBD2,TRBJ2-7,TRBV2,CASSDVAGASYEQYF,TGTGCCAGCAGTGATGTAGCGGGGGCCTCCTACGAGCAGTACTTC
NA,TRBD1,TRBJ1-4,TRBV19,CASSGWTGEEKLFF,TGTGCCAGTAGTGGGTGGACAGGGGAGGAAAAACTGTTTTTT
few,TRBD1,TRBJ1-1,TRBV10-2,CASDQGAWNTEAFF,TGCGCCAGTGACCAGGGGGCGTGGAACACTGAAGCTTTCTTT
NA,TRBD2,TRBJ2-2,TRBV14,CASSQPTSGGAPGELFF,TGTGCCAGCAGCCAACCCACTAGCGGGGGGGCCCCCGGGGAGCTGTTTTTT
few,NA,TRBJ1-5,TRBV27,CASSFTGSAQHF,TGTGCCAGCAGTTTCACAGGGTCAGCCCAGCATTTT
NA,NA,TRBJ2-3,TRBV7-3,CASSLDRSTDTQYF,TGTGCCAGCAGCCTGGACAGAAGCACAGATACGCAGTATTTT
NA,NA,TRBJ2-3,TRBV7-8,CASSLVWAGTDTQYF,TGTGCCAGCAGCTTAGTCTGGGCCGGAACAGATACGCAGTATTTT
few,NA,TRBJ1-2,TRBV19,CASSIAGYYGYTF,TGTGCCAGTAGTATAGCAGGATATTATGGCTACACCTTC
NA,TRBD2,TRBJ2-5,TRBV6-1,CAGGGGEQETQYF,TGTGCCGGCGGTGGGGGGGAACAAGAGACCCAGTACTTC
NA,TRBD1,TRBJ1-2,TRBV10-3,CAISETGGGNYGYTF,TGTGCCATCAGTGAAACAGGGGGCGGGAACTATGGCTACACCTTC
NA,TRBD2,TRBJ2-3,TRBV10-2,CASTQSRTSRGTDTQYF,TGCGCCAGCACCCAAAGTAGGACTAGCAGAGGCACAGATACGCAGTATTTT
NA,NA,TRBJ2-7,TRBV5-6,CASSTSDSYEQYF,TGTGCCAGCAGCACCTCGGACAGCTACGAGCAGTACTTC
few,NA,TRBJ1-6,TRBV5-1,CASSLDRGEGSPLHF,TGCGCCAGCAGCTTGGATCGAGGGGAGGGATCACCCCTCCACTTT
NA,NA,TRBJ1-2,TRBV28,CASSQGGDGYTF,TGTGCCAGCAGCCAGGGCGGCGATGGCTACACCTTC
NA,TRBD2,TRBJ2-3,TRBV7-9,CASSSPGRDTQYF,TGTGCCAGCAGCTCACCCGGGAGGGATACGCAGTATTTT
NA,NA,TRBJ2-1,TRBV2,CASTFPGYNEQFF,TGTGCCAGCACCTTCCCGGGGTACAATGAGCAGTTCTTC